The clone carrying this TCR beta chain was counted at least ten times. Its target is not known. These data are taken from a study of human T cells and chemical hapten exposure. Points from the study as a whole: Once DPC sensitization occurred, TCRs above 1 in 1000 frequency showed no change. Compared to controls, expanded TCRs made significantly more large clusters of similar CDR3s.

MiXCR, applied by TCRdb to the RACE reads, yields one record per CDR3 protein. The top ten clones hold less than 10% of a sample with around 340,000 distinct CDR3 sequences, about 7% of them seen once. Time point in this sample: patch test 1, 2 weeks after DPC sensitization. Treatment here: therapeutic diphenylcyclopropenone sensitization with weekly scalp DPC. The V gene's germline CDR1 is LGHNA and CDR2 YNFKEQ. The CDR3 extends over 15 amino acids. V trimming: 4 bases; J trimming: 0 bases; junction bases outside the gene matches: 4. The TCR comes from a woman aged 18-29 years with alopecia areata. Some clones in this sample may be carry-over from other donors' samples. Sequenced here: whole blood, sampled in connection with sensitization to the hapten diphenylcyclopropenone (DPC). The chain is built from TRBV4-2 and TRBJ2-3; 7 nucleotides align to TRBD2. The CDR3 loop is CASSLLAVSTDTQYF. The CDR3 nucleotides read TGTGCCAGCAGCCTGCTAGCGGTTAGCACAGATACGCAGTATTTT.